A selection of T cell receptor beta chains follows, all from one sample in a study of blood T cells in healthy people across ages. TCRdb recomputed calls from the 5' RACE reads with MiXCR, one row per CDR3 protein. The table lists 630,000 or so distinct CDR3 sequences, about 30% of them singletons. Sequencing used blood. These receptors all come from a woman older than 75 in good health. Both conserved end residues are part of each CDR3. Fields, in order: V gene, CDR3 protein.

>TRBV4-1
CASSQTQGANEQYF
>TRBV5-1
CASSRGLAGNGTDTQYF
>TRBV20-1
CSARFSGGTLEQYF
>TRBV6-1
CASSTYPTGTELNTEAFF
>TRBV28
CASSLFGRGALTDTQYF
>TRBV29-1
CSVVPGADEQYF
>TRBV5-1
CASTWTDSSTDTQYF
>TRBV15
CATSAPRGRGDEQFF
>TRBV28
CASSSEGQVNQPQHF
>TRBV10-3
CAISESMGHPYEQYF
>TRBV5-4
CASSSRDGSYEQYF
>TRBV20-1
CSANGVYNEQFF
>TRBV30
CAWTRAGGSFVDTEAFF